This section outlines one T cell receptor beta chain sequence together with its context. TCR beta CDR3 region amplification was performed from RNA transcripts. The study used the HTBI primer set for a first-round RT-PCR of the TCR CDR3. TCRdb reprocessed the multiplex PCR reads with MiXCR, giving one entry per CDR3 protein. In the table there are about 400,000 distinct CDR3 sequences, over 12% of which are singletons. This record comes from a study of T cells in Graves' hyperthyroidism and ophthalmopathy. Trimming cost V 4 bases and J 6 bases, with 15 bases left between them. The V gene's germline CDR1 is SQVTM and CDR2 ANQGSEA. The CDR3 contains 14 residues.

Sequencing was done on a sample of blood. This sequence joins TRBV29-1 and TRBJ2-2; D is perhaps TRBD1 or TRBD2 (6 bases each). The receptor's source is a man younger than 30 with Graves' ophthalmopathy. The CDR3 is CSVVGGRGSGELFF. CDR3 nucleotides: TGCAGCGTTGTTGGGGGGCGAGGGTCCGGGGAGCTGTTTTTT.